This T cell receptor (beta chain) was profiled in a study of blood T cell repertoires in COVID-19. Across the whole study: Material from acute and convalescent COVID-19 was sourced from the United States, Italy and Spain.

Profiling relied on immunoSEQ multiplex PCR, and the TCRdb table lists in-frame clones only, not all of them. The data hold 280,000 or so clones, with around 90% observed a single time. The table lists this clone with a few counts. Within the sample, other DNA sequences also encode this same CDR3. Germline V gene sequence: CDR1 MNHNS, CDR2 SASEGT. The CDR3 has 14 residues. J gave up 7 bases and V 1 base, and 0 bases lay outside the gene matches. The TCR originated in a man between 18 and 29 years old with active or convalescent COVID-19. The sequenced sample consisted of peripheral blood. The rearrangement joins TRBV6-1 to TRBJ1-4; 10 nucleotides line up with TRBD1. CDR3 loop: CASSEGQGAEKLFF. For the CDR3, the DNA is TGTGCCAGCAGTGAAGGACAGGGGGCTGAAAAACTGTTTTTT.